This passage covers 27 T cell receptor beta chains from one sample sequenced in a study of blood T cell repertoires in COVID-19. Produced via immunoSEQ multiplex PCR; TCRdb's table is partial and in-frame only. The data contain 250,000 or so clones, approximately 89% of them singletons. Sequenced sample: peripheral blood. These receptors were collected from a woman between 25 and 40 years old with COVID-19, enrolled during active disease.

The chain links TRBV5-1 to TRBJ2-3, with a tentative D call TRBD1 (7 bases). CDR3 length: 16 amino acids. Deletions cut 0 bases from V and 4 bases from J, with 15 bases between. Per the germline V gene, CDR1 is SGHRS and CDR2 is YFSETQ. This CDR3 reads CASSLADRPGADTQYF. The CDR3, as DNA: TGCGCCAGCAGCTTGGCGGACAGGCCGGGGGCAGATACGCAGTATTTT.

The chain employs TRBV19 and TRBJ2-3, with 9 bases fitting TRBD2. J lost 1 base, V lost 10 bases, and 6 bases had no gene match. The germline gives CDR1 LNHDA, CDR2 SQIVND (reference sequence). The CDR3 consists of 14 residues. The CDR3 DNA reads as TGTGCCACCGAAGCGGGAGGACGCACAGATACGCAGTATTTT. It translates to CATEAGGRTDTQYF.

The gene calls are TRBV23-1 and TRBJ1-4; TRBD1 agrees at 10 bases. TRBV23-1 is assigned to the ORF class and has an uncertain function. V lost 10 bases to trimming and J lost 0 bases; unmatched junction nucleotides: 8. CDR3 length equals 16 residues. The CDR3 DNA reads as TGCGCCACCATCGGACAGGGGGAAGCAACTAATGAAAAACTGTTTTTT. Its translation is CATIGQGEATNEKLFF.

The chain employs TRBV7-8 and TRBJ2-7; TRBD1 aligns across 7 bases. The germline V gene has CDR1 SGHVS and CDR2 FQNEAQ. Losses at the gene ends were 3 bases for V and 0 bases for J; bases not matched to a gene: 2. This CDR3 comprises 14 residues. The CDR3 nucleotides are TGTGCCAGCAGCTTGACAGGGAGCTCCTACGAGCAGTACGTC. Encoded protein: CASSLTGSSYEQYV.

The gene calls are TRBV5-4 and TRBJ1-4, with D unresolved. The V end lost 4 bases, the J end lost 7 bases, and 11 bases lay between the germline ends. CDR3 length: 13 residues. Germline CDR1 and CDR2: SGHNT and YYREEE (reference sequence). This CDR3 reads CASSRDAGEKLFF. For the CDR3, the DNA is TGTGCCAGCAGCAGGGATGCGGGTGAAAAACTGTTTTTT.

CDR3: CASRGGASGANEQFF. CDR3 nucleotide sequence: TGTGCCAGCAGGGGAGGGGCTAGCGGAGCCAATGAGCAGTTCTTC. The rearrangement links TRBV2 to TRBJ2-1, with 7 positions matching TRBD2. With V trimmed by 6 bases and J by 6 bases, 11 bases remained unmatched. This CDR3 spans 15 amino acids. Germline-derived CDR1 and CDR2 are SNHLY and FYNNEI.

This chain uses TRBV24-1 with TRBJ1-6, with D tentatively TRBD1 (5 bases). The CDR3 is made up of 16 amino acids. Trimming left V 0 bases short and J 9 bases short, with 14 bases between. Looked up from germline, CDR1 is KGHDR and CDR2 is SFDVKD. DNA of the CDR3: TGTGCCACCAGTGATTTGGGGGCATCTCAGGGTTCACCCCTCCACTTT. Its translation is CATSDLGASQGSPLHF.

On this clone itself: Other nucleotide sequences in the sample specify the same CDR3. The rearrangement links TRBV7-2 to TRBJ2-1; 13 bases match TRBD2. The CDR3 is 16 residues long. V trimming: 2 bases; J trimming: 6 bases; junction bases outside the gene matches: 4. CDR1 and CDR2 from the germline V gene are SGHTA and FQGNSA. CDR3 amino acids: CASSLRLAGGGNEQFF. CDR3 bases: TGTGCCAGCAGCTTAAGACTAGCGGGGGGTGGCAATGAGCAGTTCTTC.

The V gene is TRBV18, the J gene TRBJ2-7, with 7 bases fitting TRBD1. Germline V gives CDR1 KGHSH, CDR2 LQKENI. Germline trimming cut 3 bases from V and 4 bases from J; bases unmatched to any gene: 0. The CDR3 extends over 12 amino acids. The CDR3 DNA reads TGTGCCAGCTCACCGACAGGGTACGAGCAGTACTTC. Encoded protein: CASSPTGYEQYF.

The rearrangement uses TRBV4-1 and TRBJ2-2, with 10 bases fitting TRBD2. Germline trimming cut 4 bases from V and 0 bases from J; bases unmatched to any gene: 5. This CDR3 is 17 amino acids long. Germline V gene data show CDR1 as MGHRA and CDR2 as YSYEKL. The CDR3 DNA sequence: TGCGCCAGCAGCCCGTGGACTAGCGGACCGAACACCGGGGAGCTGTTTTTT. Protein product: CASSPWTSGPNTGELFF.

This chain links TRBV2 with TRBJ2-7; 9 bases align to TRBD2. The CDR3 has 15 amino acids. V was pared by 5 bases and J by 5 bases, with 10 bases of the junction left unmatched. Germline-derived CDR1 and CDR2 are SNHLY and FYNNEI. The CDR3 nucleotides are TGTGCCAGCAGTCAAACCGGGACTAGCTTCCACGAGCAGTACGTC. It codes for CASSQTGTSFHEQYV.

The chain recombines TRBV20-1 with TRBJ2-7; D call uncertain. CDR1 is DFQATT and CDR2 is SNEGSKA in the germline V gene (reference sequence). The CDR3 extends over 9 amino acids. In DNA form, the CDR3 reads TGCAGTGCTCCTAGTCGAGGTTCAGTC. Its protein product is CSAPSRGSV.

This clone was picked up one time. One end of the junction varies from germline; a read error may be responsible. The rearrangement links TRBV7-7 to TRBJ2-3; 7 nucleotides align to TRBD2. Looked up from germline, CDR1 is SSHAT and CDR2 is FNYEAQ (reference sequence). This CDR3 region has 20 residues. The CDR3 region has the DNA TGTGCTAGCACCCCCGCGGGGCCACTGCGGGAGCATCGGTCTGGGGATACGCAGTATTTT. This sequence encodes CASTPAGPLREHRSGDTQYF.

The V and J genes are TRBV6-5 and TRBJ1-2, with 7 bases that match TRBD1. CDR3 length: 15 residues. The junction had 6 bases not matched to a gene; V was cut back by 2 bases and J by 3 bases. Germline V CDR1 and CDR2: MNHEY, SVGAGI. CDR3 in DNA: TGTGCCAGCAGTTACACAAGGGGGCGCGACTATGGCTACACCTTC. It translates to CASSYTRGRDYGYTF.

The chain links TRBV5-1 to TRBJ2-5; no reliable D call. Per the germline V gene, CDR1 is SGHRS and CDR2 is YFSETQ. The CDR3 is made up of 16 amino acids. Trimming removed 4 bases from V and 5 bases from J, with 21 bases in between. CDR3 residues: CASSLGGIPVGETQYF. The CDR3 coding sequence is TGCGCCAGCAGCCTTGGCGGTATTCCGGTTGGGGAGACCCAGTACTTC.

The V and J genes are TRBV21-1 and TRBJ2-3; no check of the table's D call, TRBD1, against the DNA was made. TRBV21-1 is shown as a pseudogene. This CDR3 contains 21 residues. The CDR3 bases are TGTGCCAGCAGCAACGTCTTCACAGGGAACAATACGACCGCTAGCACAGATACGCAGTATTTT. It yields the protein CASSNVFTGNNTTASTDTQYF.

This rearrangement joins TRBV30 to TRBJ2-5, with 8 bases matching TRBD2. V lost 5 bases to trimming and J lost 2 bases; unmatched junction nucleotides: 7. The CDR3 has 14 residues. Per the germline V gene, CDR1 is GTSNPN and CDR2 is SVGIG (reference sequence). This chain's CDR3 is CAWVRSSGQETQYF. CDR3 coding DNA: TGTGCCTGGGTGCGGTCTAGCGGGCAAGAGACCCAGTACTTC.

In DNA, the CDR3 is TGTGCCAGCAGTTACCGCGGGGTATACAGCAATCAGCCCCAGCATTTT. Its protein is CASSYRGVYSNQPQHF. The rearrangement uses TRBV6-5 and TRBJ1-5; D uncertain. The CDR3 runs to 16 residues. Germline-derived CDR1 and CDR2 are MNHEY and SVGAGI. The germline V and J ends were trimmed by 2 bases and 1 base, with 12 bases remaining between them.

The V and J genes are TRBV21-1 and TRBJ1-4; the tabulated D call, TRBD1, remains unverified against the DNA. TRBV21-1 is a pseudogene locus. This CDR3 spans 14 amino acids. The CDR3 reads CASKDRGRDEKLFF. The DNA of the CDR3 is TGTGCCAGCAAGGACAGGGGGCGAGATGAAAAACTGTTTTTT.

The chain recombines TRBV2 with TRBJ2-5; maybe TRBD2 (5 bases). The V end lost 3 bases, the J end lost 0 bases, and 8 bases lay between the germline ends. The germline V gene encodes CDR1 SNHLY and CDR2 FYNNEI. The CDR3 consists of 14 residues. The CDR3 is CASSDRGYQETQYF. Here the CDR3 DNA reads TGTGCCAGCAGTGACAGAGGGTACCAAGAGACCCAGTACTTC. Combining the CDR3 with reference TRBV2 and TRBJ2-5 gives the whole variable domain EPEVTQTPSHQVTQMGQEVILRCVPISNHLYFYWYRQILGQKVEFLVSFYNNEISEKSEIFDDQFSVERPDGSNFTLKIRSTKLEDSAMYFCASSDRGYQETQYFGPGTRLLVL.

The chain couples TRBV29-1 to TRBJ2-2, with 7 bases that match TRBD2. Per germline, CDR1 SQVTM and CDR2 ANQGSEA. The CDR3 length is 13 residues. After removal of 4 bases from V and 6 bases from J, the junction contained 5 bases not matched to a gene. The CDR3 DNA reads TGCAGCGTTGGGGGGAGGGTCGCCGGGGAGCTGTTTTTT. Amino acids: CSVGGRVAGELFF.

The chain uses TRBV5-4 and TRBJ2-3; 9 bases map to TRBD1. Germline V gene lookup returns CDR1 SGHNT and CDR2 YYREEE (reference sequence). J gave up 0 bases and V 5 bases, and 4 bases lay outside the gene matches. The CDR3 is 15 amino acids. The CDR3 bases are TGTGCCAGCAGGCCGGGACAGGGAAGCACAGATACGCAGTATTTT. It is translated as CASRPGQGSTDTQYF.

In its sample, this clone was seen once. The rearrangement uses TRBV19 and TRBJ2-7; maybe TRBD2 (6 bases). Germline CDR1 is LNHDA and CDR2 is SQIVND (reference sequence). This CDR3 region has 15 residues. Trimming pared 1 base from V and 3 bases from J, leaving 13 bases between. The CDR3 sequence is CASSIGGSGVYEQYF. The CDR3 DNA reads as TGTGCCAGTAGTATAGGGGGTAGCGGCGTCTACGAGCAGTACTTC.

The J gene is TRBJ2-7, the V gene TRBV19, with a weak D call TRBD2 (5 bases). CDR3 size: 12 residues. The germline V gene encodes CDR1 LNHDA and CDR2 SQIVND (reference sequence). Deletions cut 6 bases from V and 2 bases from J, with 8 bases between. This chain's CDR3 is CASSGNAYEQYF. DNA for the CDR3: TGTGCCAGTAGCGGGAACGCCTACGAGCAGTACTTC.

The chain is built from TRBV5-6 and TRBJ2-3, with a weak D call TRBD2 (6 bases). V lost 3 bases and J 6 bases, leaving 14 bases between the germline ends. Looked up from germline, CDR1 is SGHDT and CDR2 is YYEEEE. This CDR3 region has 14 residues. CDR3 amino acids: CASSWGLPADTQYF. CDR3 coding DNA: TGTGCCAGCAGCTGGGGACTTCCAGCGGATACGCAGTATTTT.

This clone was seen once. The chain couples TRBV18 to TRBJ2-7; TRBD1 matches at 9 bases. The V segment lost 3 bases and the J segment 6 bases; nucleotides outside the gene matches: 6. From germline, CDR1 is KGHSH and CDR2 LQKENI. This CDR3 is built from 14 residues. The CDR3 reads CASSPNRGRSEQYF. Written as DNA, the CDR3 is TGTGCCAGCTCACCTAACAGGGGGCGCAGCGAGCAGTACTTC.

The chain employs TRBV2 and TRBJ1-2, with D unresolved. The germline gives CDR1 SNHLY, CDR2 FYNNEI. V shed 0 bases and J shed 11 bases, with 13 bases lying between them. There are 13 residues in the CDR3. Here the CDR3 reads CASSEALLESYTF. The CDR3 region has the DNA TGTGCCAGCAGTGAAGCGCTTTTAGAGTCTTACACCTTC.